The source of this T cell receptor (beta chain) is a study of regulatory T cells in long-lasting Graves disease. This clonotype was seen more than once but under ten times. Sample time point: persistent/refractory GD, antithyroid drugs over 5 years with positive TRAb. PBMCs provided the RNA from which the TCR library was made. According to the study, TCR beta libraries were built with iRepertoire HTBI primers and CDR3-region Arm-PCR. A single record per CDR3 protein comes from TCRdb applying MiXCR to the multiplex PCR reads. The sample lists nearly 350,000 distinct CDR3 sequences; roughly a fifth were seen once. The sequencing here drew on peripheral blood mononuclear cells (PBMCs), taken when the disease was refractory, from a patient treated with antithyroid drugs. This TCR was recovered from a female donor with Graves disease.

Here the CDR3 DNA reads TGCAGTGCTAGAGTAGGAGGGTCCGCCACTGAAGCTTTCTTT. Translating it yields CSARVGGSATEAFF. The rearrangement joins TRBV20-1 to TRBJ1-1; D unclear. The CDR3 consists of 14 residues. Germline CDR1 and CDR2: DFQATT and SNEGSKA (reference sequence). Between the trimmed V and J ends, which lost 1 base and 4 bases, there was a span of 13 bases.